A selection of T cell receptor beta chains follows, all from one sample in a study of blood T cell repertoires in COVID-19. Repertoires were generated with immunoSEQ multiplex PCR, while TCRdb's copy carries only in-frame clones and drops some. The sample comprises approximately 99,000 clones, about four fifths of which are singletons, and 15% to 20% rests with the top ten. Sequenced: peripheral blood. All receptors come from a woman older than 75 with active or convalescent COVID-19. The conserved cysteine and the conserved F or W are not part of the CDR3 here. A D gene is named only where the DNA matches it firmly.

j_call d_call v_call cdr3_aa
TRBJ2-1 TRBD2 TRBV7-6 ASSLASWTSGRVNEQF
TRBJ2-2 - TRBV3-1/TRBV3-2 ASSLEFAGYTGELF
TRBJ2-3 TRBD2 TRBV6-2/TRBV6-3 ASSYEFGMLAGGTDTQY
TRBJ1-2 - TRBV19 ASSQPREDYGYT
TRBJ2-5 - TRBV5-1 ASSGQGPQETQY
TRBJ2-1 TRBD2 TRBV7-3 ASSLSSGSFNEQF
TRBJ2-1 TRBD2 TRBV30 AWSVKAGGRNEQF
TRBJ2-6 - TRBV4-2 ASSPGQTGRLSGANVLT
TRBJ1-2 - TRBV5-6 ASSLVSSYGYT
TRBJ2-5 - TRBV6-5 ASSYSTGVETQY
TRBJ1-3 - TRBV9 ASSRGDGNTIY
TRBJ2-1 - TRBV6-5 ASSYNPTVSDEQF
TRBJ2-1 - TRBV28 ASYSGGPYNEQF
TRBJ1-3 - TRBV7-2 ASSLEQGSGNTIY
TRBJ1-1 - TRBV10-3 AISERGSRAF
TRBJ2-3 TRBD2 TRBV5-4 ASSSRTSGTDTQY
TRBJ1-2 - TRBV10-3 AITGRASNYGYT
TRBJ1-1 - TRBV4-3 ASGTTMNTEAF
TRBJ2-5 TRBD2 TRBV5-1 ASSSSTSGKGETQY
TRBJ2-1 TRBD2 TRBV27 ASSWVAGTYNEQF
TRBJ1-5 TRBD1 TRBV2 ASREDRGIQPQH
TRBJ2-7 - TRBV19 ASRGRTGYEQY
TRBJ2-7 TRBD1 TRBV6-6 ASSRPGTGLGEQY
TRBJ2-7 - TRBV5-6 ASSIDRSYEQY
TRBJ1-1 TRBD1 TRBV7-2 ASSQTQGAVTEAF
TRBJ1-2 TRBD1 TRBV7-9 ASSPGQHYGYT
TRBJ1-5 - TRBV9 ASSESGGPNQPQH
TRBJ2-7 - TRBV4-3 ASSQRDTSSYEQY
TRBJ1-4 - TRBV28 ASSPPGTATNEKLF
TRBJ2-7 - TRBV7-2 ASSRGIRTSEQY
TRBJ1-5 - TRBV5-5 ASRLSGASNQPQH
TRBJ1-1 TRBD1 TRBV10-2 ASSGGSRRQGSLNTEAF
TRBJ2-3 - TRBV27 ASSLFQGSTDTQY
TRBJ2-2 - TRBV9 ASSVGAGAGGELF
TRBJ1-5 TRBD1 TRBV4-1 ASSQDNTGAKNQPQH
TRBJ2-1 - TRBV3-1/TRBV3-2 ASSSRTVYNEQF